This TCR beta chain originates from a study of monozygotic twins with inflammatory bowel disease. General study results and limits: Among T cells, the various subtypes were not distinguishable. Compared with healthy twins, IBD patients shared fewer clonotypes with others, especially with disease activity.

On this clonotype: Its specificity is not known.

Through template switching, UMIs that included a 6-nucleotide sample barcode were added. For both chains, the TCRalpha and TCRbeta cDNA went through two nested PCRs of approximately 16 and 10 cycles. From the 5' RACE reads, TCRdb lists one entry per CDR3 protein and no DNA. Here the sample table reports 150,000 or so distinct CDR3 sequences. The CDR3 loop spans 15 amino acids. Per germline, CDR1 KGHDR and CDR2 SFDVKD. Sequencing was performed on blood. The chain employs TRBV24-1 and TRBJ2-1; the TCRdb call, TRBD2, lacks DNA for checking. The receptor was derived from a human donor with ulcerative colitis or Crohn's disease, or a healthy co-twin of an affected twin (not recorded which). CDR3 loop: CATSEIAGEKAEQFF.